This TCR beta chain stems from a study of naive and memory T cell subsets. Study observations and caveats: Possibly reflecting memory cells re-expressing CD45RA, a few larger clonotypes occurred in naive repertoires, especially CD8.

This clonotype was counted ten times or more. The antigen remains unidentified. Germline V gives CDR1 SGHDN, CDR2 FVKESK. The CDR3 is 13 residues long. Trimming at V came to 2 bases and at J to 9 bases, leaving 6 bases not matched to a gene. Both TRBC1 and TRBC2 were covered by a beta constant-region primer of two equimolar oligonucleotides. Nested alpha and beta constant-region primers with the SP2 primer drove four PCR rounds on ligated cDNA. TCRdb reanalysed the UMI-ligation and nested PCR reads using MiXCR and keeps one entry per CDR3 protein. The sample lists 99,000 or so distinct CDR3 sequences, approximately 15% occurring once.

The chain joins TRBV14 to TRBJ2-7; 8 positions match TRBD2. This clonotype was obtained from a human donor in good health. The sequencing sample was made of naive CD8+ T cells from blood. The DNA for the CDR3 is TGTGCCAGCAGCCAAAGCCCGGGGGGGTTGCAGTACTTC. This sequence encodes CASSQSPGGLQYF.